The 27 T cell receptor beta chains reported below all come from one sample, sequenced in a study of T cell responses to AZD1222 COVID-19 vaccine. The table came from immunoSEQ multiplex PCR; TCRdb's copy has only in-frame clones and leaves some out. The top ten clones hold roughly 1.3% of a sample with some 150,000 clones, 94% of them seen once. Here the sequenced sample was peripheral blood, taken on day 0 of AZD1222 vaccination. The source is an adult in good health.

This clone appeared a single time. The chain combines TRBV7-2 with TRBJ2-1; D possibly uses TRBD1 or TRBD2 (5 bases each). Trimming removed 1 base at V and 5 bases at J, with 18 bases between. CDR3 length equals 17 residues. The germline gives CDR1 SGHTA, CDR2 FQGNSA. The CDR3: CASSLGGSGRTNNEQFF. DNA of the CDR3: TGTGCCAGCAGCTTAGGGGGGAGCGGACGTACGAACAATGAGCAGTTCTTC.

For the CDR3, the DNA is TGCAGCGTTAACGACGGACTCTCTGGAAACACCATATATTTT. Translating it yields CSVNDGLSGNTIYF. V usage is TRBV29-1 and J usage is TRBJ1-3; D is uncertain. Trimming left V 5 bases short and J 0 bases short, with 11 bases between. CDR1 and CDR2 (germline): SQVTM, ANQGSEA. CDR3 length: 14 amino acids.

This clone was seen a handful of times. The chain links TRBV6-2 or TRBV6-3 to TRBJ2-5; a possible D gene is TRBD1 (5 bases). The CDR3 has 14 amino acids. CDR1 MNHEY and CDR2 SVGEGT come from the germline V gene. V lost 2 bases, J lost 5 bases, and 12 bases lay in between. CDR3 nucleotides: TGTGCCAGCAGTTACAGTGTGCAGGGTGAGACCCAGTACTTC. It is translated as CASSYSVQGETQYF.

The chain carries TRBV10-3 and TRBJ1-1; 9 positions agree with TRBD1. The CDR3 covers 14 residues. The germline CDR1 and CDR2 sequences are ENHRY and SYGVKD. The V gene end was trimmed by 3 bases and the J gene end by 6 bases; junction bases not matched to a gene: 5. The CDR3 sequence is CAISDGDRVAEAFF. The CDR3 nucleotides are TGTGCCATCAGTGATGGGGACAGGGTCGCTGAAGCTTTCTTT.

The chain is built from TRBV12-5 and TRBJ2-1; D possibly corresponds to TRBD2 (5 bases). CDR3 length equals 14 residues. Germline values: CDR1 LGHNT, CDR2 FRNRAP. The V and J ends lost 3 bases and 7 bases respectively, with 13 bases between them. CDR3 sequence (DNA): TGTGCTAGTGGTTTAAGTGGGAGCCGTAATGAGCAGTTCTTC. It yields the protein CASGLSGSRNEQFF.

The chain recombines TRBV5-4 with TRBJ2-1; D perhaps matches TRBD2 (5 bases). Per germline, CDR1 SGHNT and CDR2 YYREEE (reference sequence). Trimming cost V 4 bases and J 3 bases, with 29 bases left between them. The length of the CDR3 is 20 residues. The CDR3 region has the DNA TGTGCCAGCAGCATCCCTGGGTCTAGCTCCATCTTCCCGGACTACAATGAGCAGTTCTTC. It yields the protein CASSIPGSSSIFPDYNEQFF.

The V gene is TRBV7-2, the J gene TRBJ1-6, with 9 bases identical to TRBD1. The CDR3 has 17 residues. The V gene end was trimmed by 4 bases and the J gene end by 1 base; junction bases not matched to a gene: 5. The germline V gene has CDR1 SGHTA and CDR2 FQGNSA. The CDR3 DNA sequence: TGTGCCAGCAGCTGGACAGGGGTAGGGTCCTATAATTCACCCCTCCACTTT. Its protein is CASSWTGVGSYNSPLHF.

The CDR3 loop is CASSQVLLLSNQPQHF. The CDR3 DNA is TGCGCCAGCAGCCAAGTCTTACTCCTGAGCAATCAGCCCCAGCATTTT. The rearrangement uses TRBV4-1 and TRBJ1-5, with no clear D. Deletions cut 1 base from V and 1 base from J, with 11 bases between. Germline-derived CDR1 and CDR2 are MGHRA and YSYEKL. There are 16 residues in the CDR3.

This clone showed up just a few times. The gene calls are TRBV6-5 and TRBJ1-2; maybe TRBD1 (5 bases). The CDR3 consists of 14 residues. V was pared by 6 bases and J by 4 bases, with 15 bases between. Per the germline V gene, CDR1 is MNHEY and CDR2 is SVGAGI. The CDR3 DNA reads TGTGCCAGCAGCTTGGGGGGAGGCCCCTATGGCTACACCTTC. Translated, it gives CASSLGGGPYGYTF.

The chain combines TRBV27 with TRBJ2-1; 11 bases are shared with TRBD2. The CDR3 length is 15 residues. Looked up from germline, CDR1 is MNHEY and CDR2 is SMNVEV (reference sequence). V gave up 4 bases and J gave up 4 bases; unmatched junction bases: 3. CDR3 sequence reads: CASSSGLAEYNEQFF. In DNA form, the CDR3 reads TGTGCCAGCAGTTCGGGACTAGCGGAATACAATGAGCAGTTCTTC.

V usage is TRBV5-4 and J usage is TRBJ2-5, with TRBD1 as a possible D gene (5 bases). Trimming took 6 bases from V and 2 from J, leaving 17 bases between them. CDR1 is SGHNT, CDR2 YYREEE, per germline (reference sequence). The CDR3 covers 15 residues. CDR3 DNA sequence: TGTGCCAGCAAATTTTTGAAAGGGGATCAAGAGACCCAGTACTTC. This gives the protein CASKFLKGDQETQYF.

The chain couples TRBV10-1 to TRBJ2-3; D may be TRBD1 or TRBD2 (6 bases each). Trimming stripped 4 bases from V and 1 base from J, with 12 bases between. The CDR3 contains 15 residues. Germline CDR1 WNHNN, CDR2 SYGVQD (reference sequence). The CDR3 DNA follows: TGCGCCAGCAGTGTTGGGGGGCTCGGCACAGATACGCAGTATTTT. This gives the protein CASSVGGLGTDTQYF.

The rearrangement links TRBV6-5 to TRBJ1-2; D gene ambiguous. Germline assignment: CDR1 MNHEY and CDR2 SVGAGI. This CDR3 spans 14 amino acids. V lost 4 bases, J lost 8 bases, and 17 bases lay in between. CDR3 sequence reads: CASSFWATGGGYTF. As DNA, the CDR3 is TGTGCCAGCAGTTTCTGGGCCACGGGTGGCGGCTACACCTTC.

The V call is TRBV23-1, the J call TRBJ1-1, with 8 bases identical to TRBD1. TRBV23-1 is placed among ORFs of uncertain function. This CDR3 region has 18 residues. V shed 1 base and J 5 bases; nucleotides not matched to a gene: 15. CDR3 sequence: CASSQYFYPDRVKTEAFF. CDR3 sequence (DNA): TGCGCCAGCAGTCAATATTTCTATCCGGACAGGGTAAAAACTGAAGCTTTCTTT.

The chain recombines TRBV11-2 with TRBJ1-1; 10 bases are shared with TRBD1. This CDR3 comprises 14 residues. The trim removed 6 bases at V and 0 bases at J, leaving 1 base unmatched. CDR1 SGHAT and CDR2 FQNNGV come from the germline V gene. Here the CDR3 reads CASRGTGVNTEAFF. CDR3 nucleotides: TGTGCCAGCAGAGGGACAGGGGTGAACACTGAAGCTTTCTTT.

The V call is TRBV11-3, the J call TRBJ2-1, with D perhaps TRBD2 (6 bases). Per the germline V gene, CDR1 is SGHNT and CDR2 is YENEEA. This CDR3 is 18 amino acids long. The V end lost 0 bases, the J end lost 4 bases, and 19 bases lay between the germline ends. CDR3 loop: CASSLDQGGTAGYNEQFF. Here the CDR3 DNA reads TGTGCCAGCAGCTTAGATCAAGGCGGAACCGCGGGATACAATGAGCAGTTCTTC. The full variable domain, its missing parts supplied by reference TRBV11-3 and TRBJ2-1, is EAGVVQSPRYKIIEKKQPVAFWCNPISGHNTLYWYLQNLGQGPELLIRYENEEAVDDSQLPKDRFSAERLKGVDSTLKIQPAELGDSAVYLCASSLDQGGTAGYNEQFFGPGTRLTVL.

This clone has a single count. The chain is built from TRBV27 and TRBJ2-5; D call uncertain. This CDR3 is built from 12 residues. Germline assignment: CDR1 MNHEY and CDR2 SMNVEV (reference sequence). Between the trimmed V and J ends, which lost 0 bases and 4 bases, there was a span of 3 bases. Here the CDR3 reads CASSLSRETQYF. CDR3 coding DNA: TGTGCCAGCAGTTTATCCCGAGAGACCCAGTACTTC.

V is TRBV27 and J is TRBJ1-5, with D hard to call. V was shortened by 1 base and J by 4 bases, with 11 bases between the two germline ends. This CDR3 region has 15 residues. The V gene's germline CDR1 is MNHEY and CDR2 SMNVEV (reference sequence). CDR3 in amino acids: CASSLFGRANQPQHF. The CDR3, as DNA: TGTGCCAGCAGTTTATTCGGCAGAGCAAATCAGCCCCAGCATTTT.

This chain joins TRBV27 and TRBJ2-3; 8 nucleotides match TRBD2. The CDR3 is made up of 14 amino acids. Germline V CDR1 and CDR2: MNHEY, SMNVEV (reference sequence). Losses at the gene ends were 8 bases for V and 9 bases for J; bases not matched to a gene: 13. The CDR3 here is CASSGGGSFSTQYF. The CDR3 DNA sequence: TGTGCCAGCTCTGGCGGGGGGTCTTTTTCAACGCAGTATTTT.

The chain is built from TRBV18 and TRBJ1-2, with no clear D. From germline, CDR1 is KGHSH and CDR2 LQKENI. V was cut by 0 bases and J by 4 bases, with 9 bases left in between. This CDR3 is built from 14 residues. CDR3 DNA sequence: TGTGCCAGCTCACCACCAACGGGGATCTATGGCTACACCTTC. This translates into CASSPPTGIYGYTF.

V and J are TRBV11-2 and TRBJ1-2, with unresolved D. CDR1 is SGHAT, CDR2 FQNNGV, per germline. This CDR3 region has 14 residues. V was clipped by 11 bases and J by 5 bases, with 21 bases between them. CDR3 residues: CACAIGSVPYGYTF. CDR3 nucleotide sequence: TGTGCCTGCGCTATCGGCTCGGTCCCATATGGCTACACCTTC.

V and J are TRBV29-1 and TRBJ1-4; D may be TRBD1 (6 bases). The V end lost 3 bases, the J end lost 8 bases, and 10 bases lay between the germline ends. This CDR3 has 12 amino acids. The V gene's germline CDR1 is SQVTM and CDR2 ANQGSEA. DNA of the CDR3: TGCAGCGTTGAGGCGCAGGGGGAAAAACTGTTTTTT. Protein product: CSVEAQGEKLFF.

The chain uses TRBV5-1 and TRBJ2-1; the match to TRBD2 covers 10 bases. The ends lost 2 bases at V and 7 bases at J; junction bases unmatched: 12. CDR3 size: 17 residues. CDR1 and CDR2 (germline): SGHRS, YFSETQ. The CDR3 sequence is CASSFGTSDKGPNEQFF. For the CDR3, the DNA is TGCGCCAGCAGCTTCGGGACTAGCGATAAAGGCCCTAATGAGCAGTTCTTC. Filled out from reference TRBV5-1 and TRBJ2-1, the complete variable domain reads KAGVTQTPRYLIKTRGQQVTLSCSPISGHRSVSWYQQTPGQGLQFLFEYFSETQRNKGNFPGRFSGRQFSNSRSEMNVSTLELGDSALYLCASSFGTSDKGPNEQFFGPGTRLTVL.

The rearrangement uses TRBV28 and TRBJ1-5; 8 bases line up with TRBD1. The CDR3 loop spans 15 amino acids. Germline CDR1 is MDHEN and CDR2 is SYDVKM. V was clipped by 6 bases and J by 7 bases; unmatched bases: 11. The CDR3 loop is CASSHRGAAVQPQHF. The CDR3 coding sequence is TGTGCCAGCAGCCACAGGGGGGCAGCTGTCCAGCCCCAGCATTTT.

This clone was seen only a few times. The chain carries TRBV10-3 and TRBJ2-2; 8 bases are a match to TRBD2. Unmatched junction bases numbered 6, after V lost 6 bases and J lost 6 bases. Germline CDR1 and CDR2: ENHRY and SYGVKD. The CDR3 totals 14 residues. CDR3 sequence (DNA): TGTGCCATCAGCGGACTAGCTTCACCCGGGGAGCTGTTTTTT. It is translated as CAISGLASPGELFF.

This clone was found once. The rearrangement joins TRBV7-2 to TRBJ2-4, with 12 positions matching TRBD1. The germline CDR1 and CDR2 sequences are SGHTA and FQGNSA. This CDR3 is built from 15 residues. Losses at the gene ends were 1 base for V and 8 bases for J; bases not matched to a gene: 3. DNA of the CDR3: TGTGCCAGCAGCTTAGGGGACAGGGGGCCGCACATTCAGTACTTC. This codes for CASSLGDRGPHIQYF.

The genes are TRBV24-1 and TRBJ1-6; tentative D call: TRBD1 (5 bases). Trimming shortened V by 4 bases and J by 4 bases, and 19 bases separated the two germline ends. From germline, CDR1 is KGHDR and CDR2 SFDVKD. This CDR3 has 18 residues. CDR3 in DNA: TGTGCCACCAGTGACCCCGGGGGTGGAGGGGAGTATAATTCACCCCTCCACTTT. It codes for CATSDPGGGGEYNSPLHF.